The 13 T cell receptor beta chains below were found in one sample sequenced in a study of cytomegalovirus exposure and HLA in healthy donors. The PCR was carried out with 60 Vbeta primers and 13 Jbeta primers. Using immunoSEQ multiplex PCR, the repertoire was profiled, and TCRdb retains in-frame clones only, with some absent. The data contain some 150,000 clones, roughly 74% of them singletons. The sample comprised PBMCs. The receptors derive from a middle-aged man in good health and CMV-seronegative.

The chain recombines TRBV7-2 with TRBJ2-5; TRBD2 is a possible D gene (6 bases). From germline, CDR1 is SGHTA and CDR2 FQGNSA. Trimming pared 6 bases from V and 5 bases from J, leaving 25 bases between. The CDR3 covers 17 residues. The CDR3 DNA follows: TGTGCCAGCAGTTACCCTCGGCTAGCGAGGAATGTGGAGACCCAGTACTTC. Encoded protein: CASSYPRLARNVETQYF.

The chain has TRBV19 and TRBJ1-2, with 9 bases aligning to TRBD1. Germline V lookup: CDR1 LNHDA, CDR2 SQIVND (reference sequence). The CDR3 is 16 residues long. The V segment lost 7 bases and the J segment 3 bases; nucleotides outside the gene matches: 12. CDR3 amino acids: CASNSPPGQGDYGYTF. For the CDR3, the DNA is TGTGCCAGTAACTCACCTCCGGGACAGGGCGACTATGGCTACACCTTC.

The table lists this clone with a few counts. This rearrangement joins TRBV10-3 to TRBJ2-3; TRBD2 matches 10 bases. V shed 5 bases and J 5 bases; nucleotides not matched to a gene: 4. There are 14 residues in the CDR3. The germline CDR1 and CDR2 sequences are ENHRY and SYGVKD. CDR3 nucleotides: TGTGCCATCAGTCCAGCGGGGGGGGAAGATACGCAGTATTTT. Its protein product is CAISPAGGEDTQYF.

The rearrangement uses TRBV6-5 and TRBJ2-1, with D unresolved. Trimming left V 1 base short and J 12 bases short, with 16 bases between. This CDR3 has 14 amino acids. Per germline, CDR1 MNHEY and CDR2 SVGAGI. CDR3 residues: CASSYLDQTYGQFF. CDR3 DNA: TGTGCCAGCAGTTACTTAGACCAGACTTATGGGCAGTTCTTC.

The chain couples TRBV19 to TRBJ1-1; 7 bases are shared with TRBD1. After removal of 1 base from V and 1 base from J, the junction contained 6 bases not matched to a gene. Germline CDR1 reads LNHDA; CDR2 reads SQIVND (reference sequence). The CDR3 has 16 residues. The CDR3 sequence is CASSIAADRRNTEAFF. The CDR3 DNA reads as TGTGCCAGTAGTATAGCCGCGGACAGGCGGAACACTGAAGCTTTCTTT.

The J gene is TRBJ1-5, the V gene TRBV7-7; D is possibly TRBD1 (5 bases). V lost 7 bases to trimming and J lost 4 bases, with 23 bases between them. Germline V gene sequence: CDR1 SSHAT, CDR2 FNYEAQ (reference sequence). The CDR3 runs to 17 residues. Here the CDR3 reads CASIPLTGGRSNQPQHF. The DNA of the CDR3 is TGTGCCAGCATCCCGCTGACGGGGGGTAGGTCAAATCAGCCCCAGCATTTT.

This chain links TRBV6-1 with TRBJ2-3; 9 bases match TRBD2. J gave up 6 bases and V 0 bases, and 7 bases lay outside the gene matches. The CDR3 extends over 16 amino acids. Germline V lookup: CDR1 MNHNS, CDR2 SASEGT. The DNA for the CDR3 is TGTGCCAGCAGTGAAGCGAGCGGGGGGCTCTGGGATACGCAGTATTTT. Translated: CASSEASGGLWDTQYF.

The chain combines TRBV14 with TRBJ1-2; D not certain. Germline values: CDR1 SGHDN, CDR2 FVKESK. This CDR3 comprises 16 residues. The V gene lost 0 bases and the J gene lost 4 bases, with 15 bases spanning the gap. The CDR3 DNA sequence: TGTGCCAGCAGCCAAGATCCGGCGGGCCGATTCTATGGCTACACCTTC. This gives the protein CASSQDPAGRFYGYTF.

This clone came up once. This chain uses TRBV2 with TRBJ1-4; D gene ambiguous. V gave up 6 bases and J gave up 8 bases, with 13 bases separating them. The CDR3 has 13 residues. Germline CDR1 is SNHLY and CDR2 is FYNNEI. The CDR3 DNA reads as TGTGCCAGCAGAGCAGGACTATGGGAAAAACTGTTTTTT. Translated, it gives CASRAGLWEKLFF.

Worth noting for this clone: Different DNA sequences within this sample yield the same CDR3. This rearrangement joins TRBV7-2 to TRBJ1-1, with a weak D call TRBD1 (5 bases). Trimming stripped 1 base from V and 4 bases from J, with 10 bases between. There are 14 residues in the CDR3. Per the germline V gene, CDR1 is SGHTA and CDR2 is FQGNSA. For the CDR3, the DNA is TGTGCCAGCAGCTTAGACCGGGGGGGCACTGAAGCTTTCTTT. This gives the protein CASSLDRGGTEAFF.

The chain combines TRBV5-1 with TRBJ2-7; 7 nucleotides match TRBD1. Germline CDR1 and CDR2: SGHRS and YFSETQ. The CDR3 sequence is 16 residues long. J was trimmed by 2 bases and V by 4 bases; bases with no gene match: 12. CDR3 amino acids: CASSLGHRGFPYEQYF. The CDR3 nucleotides read TGCGCCAGCAGCCTCGGGCACAGGGGTTTTCCCTACGAGCAGTACTTC. Full variable domain (rest looked up from reference TRBV5-1 and TRBJ2-7): KAGVTQTPRYLIKTRGQQVTLSCSPISGHRSVSWYQQTPGQGLQFLFEYFSETQRNKGNFPGRFSGRQFSNSRSEMNVSTLELGDSALYLCASSLGHRGFPYEQYFGPGTRLTVT.

CDR3 sequence reads: CASRSGGSSYEQYF. The CDR3 DNA follows: TGTGCCAGCAGATCGGGGGGGAGCTCCTACGAGCAGTACTTC. This sequence joins TRBV7-2 and TRBJ2-7; TRBD2 aligns across 8 bases. The trim removed 6 bases at V and 0 bases at J, leaving 4 bases unmatched. Germline values: CDR1 SGHTA, CDR2 FQGNSA. The CDR3 loop spans 14 amino acids. Drawing the rest from reference TRBV7-2 and TRBJ2-7, the complete variable domain is GAGVSQSPSNKVTEKGKDVELRCDPISGHTALYWYRQSLGQGLEFLIYFQGNSAPDKSGLPSDRFSAERTGGSVSTLTIQRTQQEDSAVYLCASRSGGSSYEQYFGPGTRLTVT.

This chain connects TRBV28 to TRBJ1-4; D is perhaps TRBD1 (5 bases). V lost 3 bases to trimming and J lost 3 bases, with 14 bases between them. The CDR3 has 16 amino acids. The germline CDR1 and CDR2 sequences are MDHEN and SYDVKM. This CDR3 is CASSFPPDSSNEKLFF. The CDR3 nucleotides are TGTGCCAGCAGTTTCCCCCCCGACAGTTCTAATGAAAAACTGTTTTTT.